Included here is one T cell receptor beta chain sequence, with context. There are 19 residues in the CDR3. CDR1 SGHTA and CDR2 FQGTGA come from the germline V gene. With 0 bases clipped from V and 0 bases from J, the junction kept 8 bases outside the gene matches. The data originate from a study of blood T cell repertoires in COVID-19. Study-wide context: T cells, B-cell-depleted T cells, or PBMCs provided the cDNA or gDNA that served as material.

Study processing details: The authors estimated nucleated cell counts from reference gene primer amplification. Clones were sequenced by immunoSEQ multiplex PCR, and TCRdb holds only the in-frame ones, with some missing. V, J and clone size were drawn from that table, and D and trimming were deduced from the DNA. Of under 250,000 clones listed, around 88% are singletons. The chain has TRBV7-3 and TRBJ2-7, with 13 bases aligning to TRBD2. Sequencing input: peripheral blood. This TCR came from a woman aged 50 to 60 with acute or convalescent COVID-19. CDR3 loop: CASSLTPGTSGNYSYEQYF. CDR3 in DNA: TGTGCCAGCAGCTTAACCCCGGGGACTAGCGGGAACTACTCCTACGAGCAGTACTTC.